The 32 T cell receptor beta chains below come from one sample, sequenced in a study of blood T cells in healthy people across ages (dated by TCRdb to 2013 to 2016). The library was obtained by 5' RACE. Sequencer: Illumina HiSeq 2500. A second PCR of roughly 7 to 11 cycles was performed with a sample-barcoded 5' primer and a J-beta primer mix. In-frame beta chains were kept once TCRdb had trimmed the public reads at Q25 with fastp and called clones with MiXCR. Each CDR3 protein appears once, grouped with its most common genes and DNA. This sample is represented by under 800,000 distinct CDR3 sequences; more than 40% of them were singletons. The top ten constitute roughly 19% of the sample. The sequenced material came from blood. The receptors derive from a woman aged 55-75 years in good health.

The rearrangement links TRBV6-2 or TRBV6-3 to TRBJ2-7, with 9 bases that match TRBD2. Judging by the DNA end, TRBJ2-4 fits better; the J call may be wrong. Germline loops: CDR1 MNHEY, CDR2 SVGEGT. The CDR3 length is 14 residues. CDR3 bases: TGTGCCAGCAGACCCAGCGGGAGGTCAAACATTCAGTACTTC. Translation gives CASRPSGRSNIQYF.

This chain uses TRBV3-1 with TRBJ1-2; D uncertain. Germline CDR1 is LGHDT and CDR2 is YNNKEL (reference sequence). This CDR3 comprises 15 residues. The V gene lost 3 bases and the J gene lost 4 bases, with 15 bases spanning the gap. For the CDR3, the DNA is TGTGCCAGCAGCCAGCCAGTGGGAGGTTCCTATGGCTACACCTTC. Amino acids: CASSQPVGGSYGYTF.

The chain carries TRBV12-3 or TRBV12-4 and TRBJ2-3, with 8 nucleotides matching TRBD2. There are 15 residues in the CDR3. The J segment lost 14 bases and the V segment lost 3 bases, leaving 16 bases of the junction unmatched. The CDR3 loop reads CASSFLSGSIAPVYF. In nucleotides, the CDR3 is TGTGCCAGCAGTTTTTTGAGCGGGAGTATTGCCCCGGTGTATTTT.

This clonotype has at least ten counts. This chain joins TRBV10-3 and TRBJ2-3; D is perhaps TRBD1 (6 bases). Germline V CDR1 and CDR2: ENHRY, SYGVKD. This CDR3 spans 17 amino acids. V lost 4 bases and J lost 0, with 17 bases in between. CDR3 coding DNA: TGTGCCATCAGTGTGGCCCGGGACAAGTGGAGCACAGATACGCAGTATTTT. Protein: CAISVARDKWSTDTQYF.

This sequence joins TRBV6-2 or TRBV6-3 and TRBJ2-1, with D perhaps TRBD1 or TRBD2 (6 bases each). Trimming cost V 2 bases and J 5 bases, with 10 bases left between them. CDR1 is MNHEY and CDR2 is SVGEGT in the germline V gene. The CDR3 spans 14 residues. The CDR3 nucleotides are TGTGCCAGCAGTTACCACAGGGAGGACAATGAGCAGTTCTTC. Its translation is CASSYHREDNEQFF.

This clonotype was picked up many times. This chain uses TRBV29-1 with TRBJ2-1; D might be TRBD1 (6 bases). V lost 4 bases, J lost 4 bases, and 11 bases lay in between. Germline V gene lookup returns CDR1 SQVTM and CDR2 ANQGSEA. This CDR3 spans 13 amino acids. The CDR3 nucleotides are TGCAGCGTTGCGGGACAAAGGTACAATGAGCAGTTCTTC. Its translation is CSVAGQRYNEQFF.

In this sample, this clonotype turned up many times. The rearrangement links TRBV7-9 to TRBJ2-7, with D hard to call. Trimming took 2 bases from V and 5 from J, leaving 4 bases between them. Per the germline V gene, CDR1 is SEHNR and CDR2 is FQNEAQ (reference sequence). The CDR3 runs 11 residues. CDR3 DNA: TGTGCCAGCAGCTTACAGGACGAGCAGTACTTC. Translating gives CASSLQDEQYF.

The chain recombines TRBV2 with TRBJ2-4, with 12 bases fitting TRBD1. The DNA matches TRBJ2-7 better at its end, which makes the J call doubtful. This CDR3 region has 15 residues. CDR1 and CDR2 (germline): SNHLY, FYNNEI. The CDR3 DNA sequence: TGTGCCAGCACCCTCGGGACAGGGGGCGCGTACGAGCAGTACTTC. Translating gives CASTLGTGGAYEQYF.

The rearrangement uses TRBV6-2 or TRBV6-3 and TRBJ2-1; weak D call: TRBD2 (7 bases). From germline, CDR1 is MNHEY and CDR2 SVGEGT. The CDR3 runs to 14 residues. CDR3 residues: CAAAGADVYNEQFF. CDR3 sequence (DNA): TGTGCGGCGGCGGGGGCCGACGTCTACAATGAGCAGTTCTTC.

The chain joins TRBV29-1 to TRBJ1-4, with unresolved D. The V gene lost 7 bases and the J gene lost 5 bases, with 8 bases spanning the gap. CDR3 length: 11 residues. The V gene's germline CDR1 is SQVTM and CDR2 ANQGSEA. In DNA form, the CDR3 reads TGCAGCGGTGGCCAGAATGAAAAACTGTTTTTT. Translation gives CSGGQNEKLFF.

A single count supports this clonotype. The gene calls are TRBV7-3 and TRBJ2-1; D gene ambiguous. The CDR3 runs to 13 residues. In germline, CDR1 is SGHTA, CDR2 FQGTGA. V lost 5 bases and J lost 5, with 10 bases in between. The DNA for the CDR3 is TGTGCCAGCAGCGTGCGTTTCAACAATGAGCAGTTCTTC. This gives the protein CASSVRFNNEQFF. The full variable domain, in which reference TRBV7-3 and TRBJ2-1 provide the parts outside the CDR3, is GAGVSQTPSNKVTEKGKYVELRCDPISGHTALYWYRQSLGQGPEFLIYFQGTGAADDSGLPNDRFFAVRPEGSVSTLKIQRTERGDSAVYLCASSVRFNNEQFFGPGTRLTVL.

The V call is TRBV6-5, the J call TRBJ1-5; unclear D gene. CDR1 MNHEY and CDR2 SVGAGI come from the germline V gene. Deletions cut 7 bases from V and 6 bases from J, with 13 bases between. This CDR3 is built from 13 residues. This CDR3 reads CASTKTFGQPQHF. CDR3 DNA sequence: TGTGCCAGCACCAAAACATTCGGTCAGCCCCAGCATTTT.

This chain joins TRBV28 and TRBJ2-7, with 9 positions matching TRBD2. Germline CDR1 reads MDHEN; CDR2 reads SYDVKM. The CDR3 length is 17 residues. The J segment lost 1 base and the V segment lost 5 bases, leaving 12 bases of the junction unmatched. CDR3: CASSALWWREGSYEQYF. Here the CDR3 DNA reads TGTGCCAGCAGTGCCCTTTGGTGGCGGGAGGGTTCCTACGAGCAGTACTTC.

This clonotype was counted at least ten times. The chain links TRBV12-3 or TRBV12-4 to TRBJ2-5; no reliable D call. Deletions cut 6 bases from V and 5 bases from J, with 16 bases between. The CDR3 length is 14 residues. CDR3 residues: CASSVPGSAETQYF. Written as DNA, the CDR3 is TGTGCCAGCAGCGTTCCCGGATCTGCGGAGACCCAGTACTTC.

Remarks on this clonotype: A read error may be the cause here, since a much bigger clone is one base away. This sequence joins TRBV7-2 and TRBJ2-1, with D uncertain. Looked up from germline, CDR1 is SGHTA and CDR2 is FQGNSA. V lost 5 bases to trimming and J lost 10 bases, with 15 bases between them. This CDR3 spans 13 amino acids. The CDR3 is CASSPGNTHEQFF. The CDR3 bases are TGTGCCAGCAGCCCGGGCAATACCCACGAGCAGTTCTTC.

A few counts support this clonotype. J is TRBJ1-4 and V is TRBV27, with 7 positions matching TRBD1. The CDR3 totals 16 residues. The germline V gene has CDR1 MNHEY and CDR2 SMNVEV (reference sequence). The trim removed 5 bases at V and 12 bases at J, leaving 18 bases unmatched. As DNA, the CDR3 is TGTGCCAGCAGTCCAGGGATGAGGGGGCCTTATGGGGAACTGTTTTTT. It is translated as CASSPGMRGPYGELFF.

As for this clonotype: A much bigger clone sits one base away, suggesting this may be a read error. The CDR3 region has the DNA TGTGTCAGCAGCCGGGGGAGCACAGATACGCAGTATTTT. This encodes CVSSRGSTDTQYF. The chain is built from TRBV7-2 and TRBJ2-3; D is perhaps TRBD2 (6 bases). The germline V gene encodes CDR1 SGHTA and CDR2 FQGNSA. This CDR3 spans 13 amino acids.

This clonotype was counted many times. V gene TRBV19 combines with J gene TRBJ2-7; 7 nucleotides match TRBD2. CDR3 length: 16 amino acids. Germline CDR1 is LNHDA and CDR2 is SQIVND (reference sequence). V trimming: 3 bases; J trimming: 1 base; junction bases outside the gene matches: 9. The CDR3 bases are TGTGCCAGTAGTATGGGTCGAGCGCGGGAGTCCTACGAGCAGTACTTC. Protein sequence: CASSMGRARESYEQYF.

V is TRBV20-1 and J is TRBJ2-3; maybe TRBD2 (6 bases). V was cut by 5 bases and J by 0 bases, with 15 bases left in between. CDR3 length equals 15 residues. Germline V gives CDR1 DFQATT, CDR2 SNEGSKA (reference sequence). The CDR3 here is CSARPSASSTDTQYF. DNA for the CDR3: TGCAGTGCTCGGCCTAGCGCTTCTAGCACAGATACGCAGTATTTT.

This clonotype was observed a few times. The chain combines TRBV7-2 with TRBJ2-7, with 10 bases that match TRBD2. Per the germline V gene, CDR1 is SGHTA and CDR2 is FQGNSA. The V gene end was trimmed by 5 bases and the J gene end by 2 bases; junction bases not matched to a gene: 9. The CDR3 is made up of 16 amino acids. Here the CDR3 DNA reads TGTGCCAGCAGCCCAAAGCTAGCGGGAGTCCCCTACGAGCAGTACTTC. Amino acids: CASSPKLAGVPYEQYF.

The rearrangement uses TRBV7-2 and TRBJ2-7, with TRBD2 matching 7 bases. TRBJ2-5 explains the end of the DNA better; the J call may be wrong. Germline CDR1 reads SGHTA; CDR2 reads FQGNSA. This CDR3 has 14 amino acids. The CDR3 here is CASTRGDNRETQYF. Written as DNA, the CDR3 is TGTGCCAGCACCCGGGGGGATAATAGGGAGACCCAGTACTTC.

A few counts support this clonotype. The chain combines TRBV4-2 with TRBJ1-6; D remains ambiguous. V was clipped by 0 bases and J by 0 bases, with 9 bases between them. Germline V CDR1 and CDR2: LGHNA, YNFKEQ. The CDR3 is made up of 17 amino acids. CDR3 DNA sequence: TGTGCCAGCAGCCAAGATTTTGTCGTCTCCTATAATTCACCCCTCCACTTT. Amino acid sequence: CASSQDFVVSYNSPLHF.

The chain is built from TRBV29-1 and TRBJ1-1; no definite D call. The CDR3 runs to 12 residues. The V gene's germline CDR1 is SQVTM and CDR2 ANQGSEA. The V end was cut by 7 bases, the J end by 1 base, with 10 bases between. CDR3 nucleotide sequence: TGCAGCGGCGTATTTTGGAACACTGAAGCTTTCTTT. This codes for CSGVFWNTEAFF.

The gene calls are TRBV3-1 and TRBJ1-5; possibly TRBD1 for D (6 bases). V was trimmed by 7 bases and J by 2 bases, leaving 12 bases between them. Germline V gives CDR1 LGHDT, CDR2 YNNKEL (reference sequence). CDR3 length equals 14 residues. CDR3 loop: CASTQGGGNQPQHF. The CDR3 DNA is TGTGCCAGCACACAGGGCGGTGGCAATCAGCCCCAGCATTTT. Combining the CDR3 with reference TRBV3-1 and TRBJ1-5 gives the whole variable domain DTAVSQTPKYLVTQMGNDKSIKCEQNLGHDTMYWYKQDSKKFLKIMFSYNNKELIINETVPNRFSPKSPDKAHLNLHINSLELGDSAVYFCASTQGGGNQPQHFGDGTRLSIL.

The chain carries TRBV7-9 and TRBJ1-4; D perhaps matches TRBD1 (6 bases). CDR1 is SEHNR and CDR2 is FQNEAQ in the germline V gene (reference sequence). The CDR3 is made up of 18 amino acids. Trimming removed 4 bases from V and 3 bases from J, with 21 bases in between. This chain's CDR3 is CASSWRLATGGANEKLFF. In DNA form, the CDR3 reads TGTGCCAGCAGCTGGAGATTGGCGACAGGAGGGGCTAATGAAAAACTGTTTTTT.

As for this clonotype: Its ends do not fully match the called genes, so a read error is possible. The chain carries TRBV7-6 and TRBJ2-5, with 7 bases lining up with TRBD1. Germline-derived CDR1 and CDR2 are SGHVS and FNYEAQ. This CDR3 comprises 15 residues. Written as DNA, the CDR3 is TGCGCCAGCAGCAGATACGGACAGGCGGGAGAGACCCAGTACTTC. This encodes CASSRYGQAGETQYF. The variable domain in full, with the rest retrieved from reference TRBV7-6 and TRBJ2-5, is GAGVSQSPRYKVTKRGQDVALRCDPISGHVSLYWYRQALGQGPEFLTYFNYEAQQDKSGLPNDRFSAERPEGSISTLTIQRTEQRDSAMYRCASSRYGQAGETQYFGPGTRLLVL.

This sequence joins TRBV5-1 and TRBJ2-3, with unresolved D. V dropped 0 bases and J dropped 2 bases, with 13 bases sitting between them. The CDR3 extends over 16 amino acids. The germline gives CDR1 SGHRS, CDR2 YFSETQ. The DNA of the CDR3 is TGCGCCAGCAGCTTGGGTGGTCACCCAATCACAGATACGCAGTATTTT. Encoded protein: CASSLGGHPITDTQYF. Looking up the rest from reference TRBV5-1 and TRBJ2-3 gives the full variable domain: KAGVTQTPRYLIKTRGQQVTLSCSPISGHRSVSWYQQTPGQGLQFLFEYFSETQRNKGNFPGRFSGRQFSNSRSEMNVSTLELGDSALYLCASSLGGHPITDTQYFGPGTRLTVL.

The gene calls are TRBV20-1 and TRBJ1-4; no clear D. Germline V CDR1 and CDR2: DFQATT, SNEGSKA (reference sequence). This CDR3 is built from 12 residues. The V gene lost 3 bases and the J gene lost 3 bases, with 5 bases spanning the gap. The CDR3 protein is CSASGPNEKLFF. DNA of the CDR3: TGCAGTGCTAGTGGGCCTAATGAAAAACTGTTTTTT.

The gene calls are TRBV7-8 and TRBJ2-4, with 7 bases that match TRBD1. CDR3 length equals 18 residues. Looked up from germline, CDR1 is SGHVS and CDR2 is FQNEAQ. V shed 0 bases and J 0 bases; nucleotides not matched to a gene: 8. The CDR3 DNA is TGTGCCAGCAGCTTAGCATGGGGGACAGAACTAGCCAAAAACATTCAGTACTTC. The encoded protein is CASSLAWGTELAKNIQYF. Complete variable domain (other parts from reference TRBV7-8 and TRBJ2-4): GAGVSQSPRYKVAKRGQDVALRCDPISGHVSLFWYQQALGQGPEFLTYFQNEAQLDKSGLPSDRFFAERPEGSVSTLKIQRTQQEDSAVYLCASSLAWGTELAKNIQYFGAGTRLSVL.

This clonotype has a count of ten or more. V gene TRBV7-2 combines with J gene TRBJ2-2; no reliable D call. V lost 1 base and J lost 5, with 5 bases in between. The CDR3 has 13 amino acids. Looked up from germline, CDR1 is SGHTA and CDR2 is FQGNSA. CDR3 region: CASSLGRTGELFF. For the CDR3, the DNA is TGTGCCAGCAGCTTAGGGAGAACCGGGGAGCTGTTTTTT.

This chain uses TRBV20-1 with TRBJ1-2; 7 nucleotides match TRBD1. The CDR3 spans 14 residues. J lost 2 bases, V lost 4 bases, and 7 bases had no gene match. The germline V gene has CDR1 DFQATT and CDR2 SNEGSKA (reference sequence). As DNA, the CDR3 is TGCAGTGCTACTGGGGACAGCAGGAACTATGGCTACACCTTC. Protein: CSATGDSRNYGYTF.

This clonotype was seen a handful of times. J is TRBJ2-1 and V is TRBV7-7; tentative D call: TRBD1 (6 bases). The CDR3 extends over 16 amino acids. Germline V gene data show CDR1 as SSHAT and CDR2 as FNYEAQ (reference sequence). The V gene lost 5 bases and the J gene lost 3 bases, with 17 bases spanning the gap. The CDR3 nucleotides are TGTGCCAGCAGCAAAGGACAGACCCGGGACTACAATGAGCAGTTCTTC. Protein sequence: CASSKGQTRDYNEQFF.